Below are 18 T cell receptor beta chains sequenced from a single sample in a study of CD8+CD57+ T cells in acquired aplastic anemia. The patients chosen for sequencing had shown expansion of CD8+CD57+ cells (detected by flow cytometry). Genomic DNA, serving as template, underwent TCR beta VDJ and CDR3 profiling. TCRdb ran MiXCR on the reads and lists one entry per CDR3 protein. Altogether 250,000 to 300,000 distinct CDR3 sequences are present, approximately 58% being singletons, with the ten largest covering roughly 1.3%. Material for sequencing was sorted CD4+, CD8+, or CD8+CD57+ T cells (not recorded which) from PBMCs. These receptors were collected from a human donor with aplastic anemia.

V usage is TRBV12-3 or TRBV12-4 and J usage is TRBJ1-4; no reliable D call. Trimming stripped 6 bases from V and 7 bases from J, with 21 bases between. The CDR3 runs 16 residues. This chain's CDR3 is CASSLLDFGVAEKLFF. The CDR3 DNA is TGTGCCAGCAGCTTATTGGATTTTGGGGTCGCTGAAAAACTGTTTTTT.

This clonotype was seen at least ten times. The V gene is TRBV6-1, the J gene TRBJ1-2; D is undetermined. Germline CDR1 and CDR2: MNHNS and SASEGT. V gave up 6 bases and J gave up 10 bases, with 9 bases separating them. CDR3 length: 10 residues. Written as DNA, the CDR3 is TGTGCCAGCAGCCTGAACCTCTACACCTTC. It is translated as CASSLNLYTF.

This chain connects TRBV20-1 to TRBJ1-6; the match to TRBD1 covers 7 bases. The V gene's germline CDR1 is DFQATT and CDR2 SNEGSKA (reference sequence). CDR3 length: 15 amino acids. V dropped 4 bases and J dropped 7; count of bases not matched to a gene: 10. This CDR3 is CSAIFADRPNSPLHF. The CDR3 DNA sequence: TGCAGTGCTATTTTCGCGGACAGGCCGAATTCACCCCTCCACTTT.

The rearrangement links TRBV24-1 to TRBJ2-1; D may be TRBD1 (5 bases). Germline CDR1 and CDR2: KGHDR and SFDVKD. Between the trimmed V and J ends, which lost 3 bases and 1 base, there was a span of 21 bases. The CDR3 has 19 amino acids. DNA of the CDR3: TGTGCCACCAGTGATGACAGTTTTGGCTTACCTTTTTCCTACAATGAGCAGTTCTTC. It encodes CATSDDSFGLPFSYNEQFF.

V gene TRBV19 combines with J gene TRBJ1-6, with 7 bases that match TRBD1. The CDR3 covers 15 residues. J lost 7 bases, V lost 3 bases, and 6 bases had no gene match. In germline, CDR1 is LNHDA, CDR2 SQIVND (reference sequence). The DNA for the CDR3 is TGTGCCAGTAGTATCCGTCCAGGGGGGAATTCACCCCTCCACTTT. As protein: CASSIRPGGNSPLHF.

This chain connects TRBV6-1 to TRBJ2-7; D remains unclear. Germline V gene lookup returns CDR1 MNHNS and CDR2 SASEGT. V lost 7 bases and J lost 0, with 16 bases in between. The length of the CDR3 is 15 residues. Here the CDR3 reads CASTPTDGSSYEQYF. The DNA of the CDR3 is TGTGCCAGCACTCCTACAGATGGTAGCTCCTACGAGCAGTACTTC.

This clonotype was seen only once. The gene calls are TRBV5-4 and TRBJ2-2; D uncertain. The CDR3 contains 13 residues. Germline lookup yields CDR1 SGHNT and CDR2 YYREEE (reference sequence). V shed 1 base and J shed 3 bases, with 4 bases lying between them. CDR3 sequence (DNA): TGTGCCAGCAGCTTGCCTTACACCGGGGAGCTGTTTTTT. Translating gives CASSLPYTGELFF.

The CDR3: CSACGTSGEQETQYF. CDR3 sequence (DNA): TGCAGTGCTTGCGGGACTAGCGGGGAACAAGAGACCCAGTACTTC. The chain recombines TRBV20-1 with TRBJ2-5, with 13 bases identical to TRBD2. Unmatched junction bases numbered 5, after V lost 5 bases and J lost 2 bases. In germline, CDR1 is DFQATT, CDR2 SNEGSKA (reference sequence). The CDR3 covers 15 residues.

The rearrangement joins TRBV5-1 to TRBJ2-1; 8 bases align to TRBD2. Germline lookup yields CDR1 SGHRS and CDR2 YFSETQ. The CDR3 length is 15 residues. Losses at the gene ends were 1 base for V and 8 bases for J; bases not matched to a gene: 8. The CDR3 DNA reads TGCGCCAGCAGCTTGTTGGCGGGAGGTGAAGATGAGCAGTTCTTC. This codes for CASSLLAGGEDEQFF.

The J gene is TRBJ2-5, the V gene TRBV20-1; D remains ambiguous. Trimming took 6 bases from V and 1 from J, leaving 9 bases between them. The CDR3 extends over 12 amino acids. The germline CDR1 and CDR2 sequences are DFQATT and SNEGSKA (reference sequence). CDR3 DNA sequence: TGCAGTGCCGACCCGTCCCAAGAGACCCAGTACTTC. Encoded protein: CSADPSQETQYF.

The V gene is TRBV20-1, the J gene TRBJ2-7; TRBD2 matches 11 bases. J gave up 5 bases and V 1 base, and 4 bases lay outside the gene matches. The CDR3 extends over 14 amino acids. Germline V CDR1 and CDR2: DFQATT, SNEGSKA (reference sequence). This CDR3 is CSARGLAGFNEQYF. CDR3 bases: TGCAGTGCTAGAGGACTAGCGGGATTCAACGAGCAGTACTTC.

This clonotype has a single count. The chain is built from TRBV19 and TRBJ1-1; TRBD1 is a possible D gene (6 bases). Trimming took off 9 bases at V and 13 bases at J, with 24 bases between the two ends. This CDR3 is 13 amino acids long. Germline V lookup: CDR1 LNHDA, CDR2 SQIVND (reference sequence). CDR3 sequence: CASKASGHGGDFF. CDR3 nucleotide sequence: TGTGCCAGCAAAGCCTCGGGACATGGGGGAGATTTCTTT. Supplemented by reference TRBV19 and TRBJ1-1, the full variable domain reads DGGITQSPKYLFRKEGQNVTLSCEQNLNHDAMYWYRQDPGQGLRLIYYSQIVNDFQKGDIAEGYSVSREKKESFPLTVTSAQKNPTAFYLCASKASGHGGDFFGQGTRLTVV.

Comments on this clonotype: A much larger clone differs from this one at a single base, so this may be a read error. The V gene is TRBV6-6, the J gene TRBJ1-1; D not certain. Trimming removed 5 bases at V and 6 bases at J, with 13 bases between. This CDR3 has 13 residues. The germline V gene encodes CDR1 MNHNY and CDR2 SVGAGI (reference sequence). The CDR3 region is CASSASLDSEAFF. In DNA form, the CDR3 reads TGTGCCAGCAGTGCCTCTCTCGATTCTGAAGCTTTCTTT.

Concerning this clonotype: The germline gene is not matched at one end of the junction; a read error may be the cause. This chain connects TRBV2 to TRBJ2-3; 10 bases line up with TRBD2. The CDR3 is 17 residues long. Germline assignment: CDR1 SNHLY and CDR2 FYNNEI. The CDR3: CASSDWTSGPSRDTQYF. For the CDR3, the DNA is TGTGCCAGCAGTGATTGGACTAGCGGACCTAGCAGAGATACGCAGTATTTT.

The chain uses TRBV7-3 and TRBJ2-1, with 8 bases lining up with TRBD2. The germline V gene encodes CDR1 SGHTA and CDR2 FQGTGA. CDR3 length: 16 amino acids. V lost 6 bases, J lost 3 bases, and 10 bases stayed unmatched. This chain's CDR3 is CASSRFTTSDYNEQFF. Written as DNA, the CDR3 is TGTGCCAGCAGTCGGTTCACGACTAGCGACTACAATGAGCAGTTCTTC.

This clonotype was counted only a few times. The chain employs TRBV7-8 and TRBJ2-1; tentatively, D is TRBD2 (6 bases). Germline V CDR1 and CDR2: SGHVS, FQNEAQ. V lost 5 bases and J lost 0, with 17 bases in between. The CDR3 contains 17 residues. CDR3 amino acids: CASSLIPGVSSYNEQFF. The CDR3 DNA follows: TGTGCCAGCAGCCTCATCCCGGGGGTGAGCTCCTACAATGAGCAGTTCTTC.

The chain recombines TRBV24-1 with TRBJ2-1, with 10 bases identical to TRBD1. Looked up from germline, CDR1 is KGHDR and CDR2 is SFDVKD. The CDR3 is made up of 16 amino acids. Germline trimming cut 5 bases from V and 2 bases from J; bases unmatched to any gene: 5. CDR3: CATSVETGGPYNEQFF. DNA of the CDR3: TGTGCCACCAGTGTTGAGACAGGGGGCCCCTACAATGAGCAGTTCTTC.

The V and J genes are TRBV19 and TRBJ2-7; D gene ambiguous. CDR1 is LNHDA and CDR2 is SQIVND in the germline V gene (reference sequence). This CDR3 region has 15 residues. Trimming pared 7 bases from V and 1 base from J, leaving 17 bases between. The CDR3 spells CASTPAGRNSYEQYF. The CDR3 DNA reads TGTGCCAGTACTCCAGCTGGGCGTAATTCCTACGAGCAGTACTTC.